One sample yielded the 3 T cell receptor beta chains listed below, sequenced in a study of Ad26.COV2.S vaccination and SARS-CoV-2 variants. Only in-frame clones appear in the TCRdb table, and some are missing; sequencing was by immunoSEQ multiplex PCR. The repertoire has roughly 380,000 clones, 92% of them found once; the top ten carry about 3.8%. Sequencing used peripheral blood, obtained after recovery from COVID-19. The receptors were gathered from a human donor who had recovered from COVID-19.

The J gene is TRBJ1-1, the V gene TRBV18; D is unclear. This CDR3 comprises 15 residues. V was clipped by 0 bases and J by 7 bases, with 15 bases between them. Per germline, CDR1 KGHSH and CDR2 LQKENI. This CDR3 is CASSPPVRPSNEAFF. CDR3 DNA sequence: TGTGCCAGCTCACCACCTGTCAGGCCGTCAAATGAAGCTTTCTTT.

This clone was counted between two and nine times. CDR3 bases: TGTGCCAGTAGTGTGCAGGGATTTGGGTATGGCTACACCTTC. This encodes CASSVQGFGYGYTF. The chain couples TRBV19 to TRBJ1-2; possible D gene TRBD1, 5 bases. Germline V gives CDR1 LNHDA, CDR2 SQIVND (reference sequence). V lost 5 bases, J lost 5 bases, and 15 bases lay in between. The CDR3 contains 14 residues.

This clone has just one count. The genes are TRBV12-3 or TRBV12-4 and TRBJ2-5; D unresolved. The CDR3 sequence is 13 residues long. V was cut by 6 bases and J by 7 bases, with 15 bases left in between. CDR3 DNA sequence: TGTGCCAGCAGACGGACCCAGTACGGGACCCAGTACTTC. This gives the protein CASRRTQYGTQYF.